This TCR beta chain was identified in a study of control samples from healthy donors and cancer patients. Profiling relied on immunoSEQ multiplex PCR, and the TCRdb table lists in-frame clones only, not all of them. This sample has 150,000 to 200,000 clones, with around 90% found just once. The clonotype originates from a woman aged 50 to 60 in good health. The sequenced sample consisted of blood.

The CDR3 DNA sequence: TGTGCCAGCAGCCAAGAAGAGGCGGGAAAGTTGGAAGAGCAGTACTTC. This gives the protein CASSQEEAGKLEEQYF. The V and J genes are TRBV4-2 and TRBJ2-7, with TRBD2 as a possible D gene (6 bases). The germline V gene has CDR1 LGHNA and CDR2 YNFKEQ. The V end lost 0 bases, the J end lost 7 bases, and 19 bases lay between the germline ends. CDR3 length: 16 residues.